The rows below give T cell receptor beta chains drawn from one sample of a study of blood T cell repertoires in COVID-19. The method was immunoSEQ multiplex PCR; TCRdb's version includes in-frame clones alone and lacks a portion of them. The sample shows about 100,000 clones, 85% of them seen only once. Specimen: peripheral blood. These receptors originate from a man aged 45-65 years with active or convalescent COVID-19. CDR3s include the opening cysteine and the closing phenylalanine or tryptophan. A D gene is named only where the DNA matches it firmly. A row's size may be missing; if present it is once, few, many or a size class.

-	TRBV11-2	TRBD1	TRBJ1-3	TGTGCCAGCGGTCCGGGACAGGGAAGGCCTGGAAACACCATATATTTT	CASGPGQGRPGNTIYF
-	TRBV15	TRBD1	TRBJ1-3	TGTGCCACCAGATCGACAGGGGGATCTGGAAACACCATATATTTT	CATRSTGGSGNTIYF
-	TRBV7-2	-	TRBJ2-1	TGTGCCAGCAGCTTTGGGCGATACAATGAGCAGTTCTTC	CASSFGRYNEQFF
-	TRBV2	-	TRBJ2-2	TGTGCCAGCAGTGAAATGTCTAGCACCGGGGAGCTGTTTTTT	CASSEMSSTGELFF
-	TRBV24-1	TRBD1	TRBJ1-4	TGTGCCACCAGTGATCCGGGACAGGGTAATGAAAAACTGTTTTTT	CATSDPGQGNEKLFF
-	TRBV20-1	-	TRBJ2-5	TGCAGTGCTAGTTTGGCTAGCGCTACTTTCCAAGAGACCCAGTACTTC	CSASLASATFQETQYF
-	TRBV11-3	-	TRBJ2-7	TGTGCCAGCAGGCTGGGTGGGAGCCGCTCCTACGAGCAGTACTTC	CASRLGGSRSYEQYF
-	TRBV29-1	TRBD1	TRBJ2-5	TGCAGCGTTGGGGGGACAGAAAACCAAGAGACCCAGTACTTC	CSVGGTENQETQYF
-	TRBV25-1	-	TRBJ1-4	TGTGCCAGCAGTGAGAGGGCGGGAGAAAAACTGTTTTTT	CASSERAGEKLFF
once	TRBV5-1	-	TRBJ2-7	TGCGCCAGCAGCTTGGTCGCAGGGTTAGGGACCTACGAGCAGTACTTC	CASSLVAGLGTYEQYF
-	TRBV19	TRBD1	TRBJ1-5	TGTGCCAGTAGCTCGGACAGGTCGAGTCAGCCCCAGCATTTT	CASSSDRSSQPQHF
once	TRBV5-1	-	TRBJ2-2	TGCGCCAGCAGCTTGGTCGCCGGTAACACCGGGGAGCTGTTTTTT	CASSLVAGNTGELFF
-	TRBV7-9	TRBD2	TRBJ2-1	TGTGCCAGCAGGCCCGGGACTAGCGGGCGAAGCTCCTACAATGAGCAGTTCTTC	CASRPGTSGRSSYNEQFF
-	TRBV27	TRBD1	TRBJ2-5	TGTGCCAGCAGTCTGGGACAGGGAGGAGAGACCCAGTACTTC	CASSLGQGGETQYF
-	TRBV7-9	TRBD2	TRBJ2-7	TGTGCCAGCAGCCCATTAGGGACTAGCGACGAGCAGTACTTC	CASSPLGTSDEQYF
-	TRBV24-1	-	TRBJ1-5	TGTGCCACCGGGGGGGCTGGCAATCAGCCCCAGCATTTT	CATGGAGNQPQHF
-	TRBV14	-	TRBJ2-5	TGTGCCAGCAGCCTGGACTACCAAGAGACCCAGTACTTC	CASSLDYQETQYF
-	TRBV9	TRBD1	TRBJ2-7	TGTGCCAGCAGCACTTCACAGGGGGCGCCATACGAGCAGTACTTC	CASSTSQGAPYEQYF
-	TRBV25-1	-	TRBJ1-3	TGTGCCAGCAGTAATCGGGGCTCTGGAAACACCATATATTTT	CASSNRGSGNTIYF
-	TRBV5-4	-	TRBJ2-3	TGTGCCAGCAGCCCCACTGTAGCGGAGGGGGGGGGTACGCAGTATTTT	CASSPTVAEGGGTQYF
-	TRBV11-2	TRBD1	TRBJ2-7	TGTGCCAGCAGCTTAAGTGCAGGGGGTTCCTACGAGCAGTACTTC	CASSLSAGGSYEQYF
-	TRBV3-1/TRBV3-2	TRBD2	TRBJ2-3	TGTGCCAGCAGCCCCGTTACTAGCGGGAGTGGTACGCAGTATTTT	CASSPVTSGSGTQYF
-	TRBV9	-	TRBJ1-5	TGTGCCAGCAGCGTAGACGCAGGGAGGGCTCAGCCCCAGCATTTT	CASSVDAGRAQPQHF
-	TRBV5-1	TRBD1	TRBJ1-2	TGCGCCAGCAGCTTGGAGGAGACAGGGGTTGGCTACACCTTC	CASSLEETGVGYTF
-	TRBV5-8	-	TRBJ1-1	TGTGCCAGCAGAGGGGGTTGGAGCACTGAAGCTTTCTTT	CASRGGWSTEAFF
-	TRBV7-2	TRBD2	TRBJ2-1	TGTGCCAGCAGCTTCGTCGGGACTAGCGGGAGCGGTGAGCAGTTCTTC	CASSFVGTSGSGEQFF
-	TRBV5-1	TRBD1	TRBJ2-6	TGCGCCAGCAGCCCGCGGACAGGGGGCACCTCTGGGGCCAACGTCCTGACTTTC	CASSPRTGGTSGANVLTF
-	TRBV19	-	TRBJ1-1	TGTGCCAGTAGTCAGACAGTGAACACTGAAGCTTTCTTT	CASSQTVNTEAFF
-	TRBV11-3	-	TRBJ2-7	TGTGCCAGCAGCTTAGAAACCGGGACTCCGTACGAGCAGTACTTC	CASSLETGTPYEQYF
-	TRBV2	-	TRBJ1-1	TGTGCCAGCAGTGAAGAAGGAGCGAACACTGAAGCTTTCTTT	CASSEEGANTEAFF
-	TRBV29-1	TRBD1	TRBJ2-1	TGCAGCGGTACCGGGACAGGGGTACGAAATGAGCAGTTCTTC	CSGTGTGVRNEQFF
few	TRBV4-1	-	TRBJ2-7	TGCGCCAGCAGCCGTGCCGGACTGGGTTACGAGCAGTACTTC	CASSRAGLGYEQYF
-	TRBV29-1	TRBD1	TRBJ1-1	TGCAGCGTTGAGAGGACAGGGGGGGTCACTGAAGCTTTCTTT	CSVERTGGVTEAFF
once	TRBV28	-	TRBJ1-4	TGTGCCAGCACCTCAGGTCCTAATGAAAAACTGTTTTTT	CASTSGPNEKLFF
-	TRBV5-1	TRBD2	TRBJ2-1	TGCGCCAGCAGCACCAGCGGGACGGACTACAATGAGCAGTTCTTC	CASSTSGTDYNEQFF
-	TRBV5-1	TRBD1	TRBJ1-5	TGCGCCAGCAGCTTCGGACAGGGTAATCAGCCCCAGCATTTT	CASSFGQGNQPQHF
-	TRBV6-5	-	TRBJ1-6	TGTGCCAGCAAGGAGACAGCTAATTCACCCCTCCACTTT	CASKETANSPLHF
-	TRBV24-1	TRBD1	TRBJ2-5	TGTGCCACCAGTGTAGGGGGACAGCAAGAGACCCAGTACTTC	CATSVGGQQETQYF
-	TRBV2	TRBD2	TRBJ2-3	TGTGCCAGCAGAGGACTAGCGGACACGCAGTATTTT	CASRGLADTQYF
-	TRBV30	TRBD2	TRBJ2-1	TGTGCCTGGAGTGTACTAGCGGGAGTCACTGAGCAGTTCTTC	CAWSVLAGVTEQFF
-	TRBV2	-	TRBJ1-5	TGTGCCAGCAGGGCTGGTTCCCAGGGTTACCAGCCCCAGCATTTT	CASRAGSQGYQPQHF
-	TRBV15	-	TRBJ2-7	TGTGCCACCAGCAGAGTCATCGCGGGGGTCAGGGGTTCTTACGAGCAGTACTTC	CATSRVIAGVRGSYEQYF
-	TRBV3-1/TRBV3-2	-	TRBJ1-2	TGTGCCAGCAGCCAAGTGTCCGGGAGAGCCTACACCTTC	CASSQVSGRAYTF
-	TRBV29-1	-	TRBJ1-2	TGCAGCTTTTTGGGGGCGGATGGCTACACCTTC	CSFLGADGYTF
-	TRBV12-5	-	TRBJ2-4	TGTGCTAGTGGTTTGGAGGAGGGGGGGAAACAAAACATTCAGTACTTC	CASGLEEGGKQNIQYF
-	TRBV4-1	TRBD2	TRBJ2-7	TGCGCCAGCAGCGCCGGATTAGCGGGCTGGAACGAGCAGTACTTC	CASSAGLAGWNEQYF
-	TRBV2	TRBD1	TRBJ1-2	TGTGCCAGCAGTCATCCGGACAGGGCCGGCTATGGCTACACCTTC	CASSHPDRAGYGYTF
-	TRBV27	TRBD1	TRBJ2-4	TGTGCCAGCAGTCTCCACGACAGGGCGGGCGGAAACATTCAGTACTTC	CASSLHDRAGGNIQYF